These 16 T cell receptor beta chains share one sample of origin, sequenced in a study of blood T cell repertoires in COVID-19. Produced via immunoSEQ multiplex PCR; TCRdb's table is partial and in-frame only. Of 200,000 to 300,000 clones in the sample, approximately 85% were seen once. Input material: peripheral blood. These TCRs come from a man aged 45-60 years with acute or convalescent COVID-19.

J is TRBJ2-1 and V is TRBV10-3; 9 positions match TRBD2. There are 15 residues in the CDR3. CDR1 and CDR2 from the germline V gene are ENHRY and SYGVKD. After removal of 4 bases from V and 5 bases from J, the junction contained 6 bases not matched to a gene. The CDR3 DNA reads TGTGCCATCAGTGTCAGCGGGGGGCTAAACAATGAGCAGTTCTTC. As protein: CAISVSGGLNNEQFF.

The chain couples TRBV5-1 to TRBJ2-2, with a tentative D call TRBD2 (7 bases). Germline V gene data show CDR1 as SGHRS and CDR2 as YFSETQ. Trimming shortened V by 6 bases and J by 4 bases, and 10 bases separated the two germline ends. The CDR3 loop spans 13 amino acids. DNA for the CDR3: TGCGCCAGCATTGCGGGGGCCACCGGGGAGCTGTTTTTT. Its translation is CASIAGATGELFF. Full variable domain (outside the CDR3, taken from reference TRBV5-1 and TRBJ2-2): KAGVTQTPRYLIKTRGQQVTLSCSPISGHRSVSWYQQTPGQGLQFLFEYFSETQRNKGNFPGRFSGRQFSNSRSEMNVSTLELGDSALYLCASIAGATGELFFGEGSRLTVL.

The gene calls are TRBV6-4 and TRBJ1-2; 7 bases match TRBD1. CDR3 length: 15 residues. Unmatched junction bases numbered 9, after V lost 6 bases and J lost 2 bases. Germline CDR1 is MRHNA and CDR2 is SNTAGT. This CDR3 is CASSTDGTANYGYTF. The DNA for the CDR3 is TGTGCCAGCAGCACCGATGGGACAGCAAACTATGGCTACACCTTC.

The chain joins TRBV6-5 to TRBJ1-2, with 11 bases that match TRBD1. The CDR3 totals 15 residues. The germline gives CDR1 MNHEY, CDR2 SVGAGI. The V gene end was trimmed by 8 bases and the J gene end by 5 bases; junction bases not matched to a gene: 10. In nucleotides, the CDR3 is TGTGCCAGCCAGGACAGGGGGCGTCCCTTTTATGGCTACACCTTC. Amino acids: CASQDRGRPFYGYTF.

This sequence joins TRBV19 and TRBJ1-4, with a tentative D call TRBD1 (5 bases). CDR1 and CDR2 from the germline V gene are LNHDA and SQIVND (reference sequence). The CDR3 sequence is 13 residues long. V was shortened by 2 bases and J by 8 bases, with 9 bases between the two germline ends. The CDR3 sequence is CASSISGPEKLFF. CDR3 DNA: TGTGCCAGTAGTATATCAGGGCCAGAAAAACTGTTTTTT.

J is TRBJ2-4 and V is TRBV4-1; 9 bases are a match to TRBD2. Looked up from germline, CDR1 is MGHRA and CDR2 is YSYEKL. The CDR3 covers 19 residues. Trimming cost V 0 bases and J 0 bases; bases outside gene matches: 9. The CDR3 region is CASSQDPSGDRLAKNIQYF. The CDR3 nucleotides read TGCGCCAGCAGCCAAGATCCTAGCGGGGATCGTTTAGCCAAAAACATTCAGTACTTC.

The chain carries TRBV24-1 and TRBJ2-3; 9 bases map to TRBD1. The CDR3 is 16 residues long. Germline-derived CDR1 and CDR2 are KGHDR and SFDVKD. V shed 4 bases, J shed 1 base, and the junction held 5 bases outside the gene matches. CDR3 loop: CATSEQQGAGTDTQYF. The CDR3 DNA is TGTGCCACCAGTGAACAACAGGGGGCGGGCACAGATACGCAGTATTTT.

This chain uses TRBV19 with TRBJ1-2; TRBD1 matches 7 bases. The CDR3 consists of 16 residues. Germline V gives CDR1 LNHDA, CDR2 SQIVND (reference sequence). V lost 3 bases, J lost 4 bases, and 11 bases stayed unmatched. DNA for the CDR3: TGTGCCAGTAGTATGAAGGACAGGCCCCCCATCTATGGCTACACCTTC. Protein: CASSMKDRPPIYGYTF.

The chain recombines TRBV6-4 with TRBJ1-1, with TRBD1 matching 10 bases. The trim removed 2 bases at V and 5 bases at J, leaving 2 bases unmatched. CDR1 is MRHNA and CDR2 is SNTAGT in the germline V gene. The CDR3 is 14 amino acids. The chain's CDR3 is CASSDGTGATEAFF. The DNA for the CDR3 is TGTGCCAGCAGTGACGGGACAGGGGCGACTGAAGCTTTCTTT.

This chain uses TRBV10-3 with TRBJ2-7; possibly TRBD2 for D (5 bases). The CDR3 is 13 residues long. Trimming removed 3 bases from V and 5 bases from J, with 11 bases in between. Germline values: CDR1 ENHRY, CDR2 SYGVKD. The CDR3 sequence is CAISDRDLDEQYF. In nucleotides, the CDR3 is TGTGCCATCAGTGACCGGGATCTCGACGAGCAGTACTTC.

The CDR3 region is CASSPDRAYEQYF. The DNA of the CDR3 is TGTGCCAGCAGCCCGGACAGAGCCTACGAGCAGTACTTC. The chain uses TRBV27 and TRBJ2-7; perhaps TRBD1 as D (6 bases). The ends were cut back, 6 bases at V and 2 bases at J, with 11 bases in the middle. Germline assignment: CDR1 MNHEY and CDR2 SMNVEV (reference sequence). The CDR3 extends over 13 amino acids.

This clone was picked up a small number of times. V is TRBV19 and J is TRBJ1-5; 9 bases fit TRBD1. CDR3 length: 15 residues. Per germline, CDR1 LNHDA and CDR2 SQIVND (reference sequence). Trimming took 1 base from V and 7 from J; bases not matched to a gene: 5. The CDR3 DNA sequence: TGTGCCAGTAGTATAGCGGGGACAGGGATCCAGCCCCAGCATTTT. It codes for CASSIAGTGIQPQHF.

The CDR3 loop is CASSISAGQLLALHF. The CDR3 DNA is TGTGCCAGTAGTATTTCCGCAGGACAGCTATTGGCCCTCCACTTT. J is TRBJ1-6 and V is TRBV19; D is possibly TRBD1 (6 bases). Trimming pared 3 bases from V and 14 bases from J, leaving 20 bases between. This CDR3 comprises 15 residues. The V gene's germline CDR1 is LNHDA and CDR2 SQIVND (reference sequence).

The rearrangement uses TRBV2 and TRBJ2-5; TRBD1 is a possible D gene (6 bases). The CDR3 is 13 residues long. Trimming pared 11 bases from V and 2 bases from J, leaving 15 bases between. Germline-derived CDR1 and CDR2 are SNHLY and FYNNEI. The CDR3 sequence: CAGSRDTQETQYF. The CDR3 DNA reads TGTGCCGGGAGCCGGGACACTCAAGAGACCCAGTACTTC.

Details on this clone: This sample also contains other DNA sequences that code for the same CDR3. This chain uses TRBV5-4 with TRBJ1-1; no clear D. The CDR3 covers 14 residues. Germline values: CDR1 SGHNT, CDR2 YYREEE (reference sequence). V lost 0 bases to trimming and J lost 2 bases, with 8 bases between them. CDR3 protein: CASSLAPGNTEAFF. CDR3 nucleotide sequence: TGTGCCAGCAGCTTGGCCCCGGGTAACACTGAAGCTTTCTTT.

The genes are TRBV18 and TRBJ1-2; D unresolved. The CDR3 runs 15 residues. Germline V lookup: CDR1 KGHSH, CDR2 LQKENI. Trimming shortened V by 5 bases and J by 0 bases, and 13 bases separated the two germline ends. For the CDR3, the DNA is TGTGCCAGCTCAGAGGCTCTCGGGGCTAACTATGGCTACACCTTC. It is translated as CASSEALGANYGYTF.